Presented here are 11 T cell receptor beta chains from one specimen sequenced in a study of cytomegalovirus exposure and HLA in healthy donors. Using immunoSEQ multiplex PCR, the repertoire was profiled, and TCRdb retains in-frame clones only, with some absent. The sample consists of some 270,000 clones, approximately 86% of them appearing once. Material for sequencing was PBMCs. The source is a woman aged 18-29 years in good health and CMV-seronegative.

This rearrangement joins TRBV7-9 to TRBJ1-4; the D is unclear. Trimming stripped 1 base from V and 0 bases from J, with 9 bases between. Germline CDR1 is SEHNR and CDR2 is FQNEAQ (reference sequence). The length of the CDR3 is 16 residues. The CDR3 reads CASSLVWTTTNEKLFF. The CDR3 nucleotides read TGTGCCAGCAGCTTAGTATGGACTACAACTAATGAAAAACTGTTTTTT.

Turning to this clone: A read error may produce the germline difference seen at one junction end. CDR3 sequence: CASTLVKRGEQYF. Here the CDR3 DNA reads TGTGCCAGCACCTTAGTAAAGAGAGGCGAGCAGTACTTC. This sequence joins TRBV7-8 and TRBJ2-7; the D is unclear. This CDR3 comprises 13 residues. CDR1 is SGHVS, CDR2 FQNEAQ, per germline.

The chain employs TRBV5-6 and TRBJ1-5; 7 bases agree with TRBD1. The CDR3 spans 16 residues. Germline CDR1 is SGHDT and CDR2 is YYEEEE. V was pared by 3 bases and J by 2 bases, with 8 bases of the junction left unmatched. The CDR3 loop reads CASSSRGRGGNQPQHF. CDR3 DNA sequence: TGTGCCAGCAGCTCGAGGGGGCGCGGGGGCAATCAGCCCCAGCATTTT. Filled out from reference TRBV5-6 and TRBJ1-5, the complete variable domain reads DAGVTQSPTHLIKTRGQQVTLRCSPKSGHDTVSWYQQALGQGPQFIFQYYEEEERQRGNFPDRFSGHQFPNYSSELNVNALLLGDSALYLCASSSRGRGGNQPQHFGDGTRLSIL.

This clone has only a few counts. This chain links TRBV6-1 with TRBJ1-2; D may be TRBD1 (6 bases). The germline V gene encodes CDR1 MNHNS and CDR2 SASEGT. Trimming stripped 4 bases from V and 4 bases from J, with 10 bases between. The CDR3 sequence is 13 residues long. CDR3 amino acids: CASSGGHFYGYTF. In DNA form, the CDR3 reads TGTGCCAGCAGTGGGGGACATTTCTATGGCTACACCTTC.

This clone was seen a handful of times. The chain recombines TRBV25-1 with TRBJ1-5; D is unclear. This CDR3 is built from 16 residues. The germline V and J ends were trimmed by 11 bases and 0 bases, with 20 bases remaining between them. The germline V gene has CDR1 MGHDK and CDR2 SYGVNS. CDR3 residues: CAERVGEGYSNQPQHF. Written as DNA, the CDR3 is TGTGCCGAAAGGGTCGGGGAGGGATATAGCAATCAGCCCCAGCATTTT.

The chain employs TRBV2 and TRBJ2-4, with TRBD1 matching over 11 bases. Per germline, CDR1 SNHLY and CDR2 FYNNEI. The CDR3 sequence is 15 residues long. The trim removed 3 bases at V and 7 bases at J, leaving 5 bases unmatched. The CDR3 DNA is TGTGCCAGCAGTGATTTTGGGACAGGGGGTAACATTCAGTACTTC. Its translation is CASSDFGTGGNIQYF.

The J gene is TRBJ1-4, the V gene TRBV28; 10 nucleotides align to TRBD1. The germline CDR1 and CDR2 sequences are MDHEN and SYDVKM. The CDR3 runs to 14 residues. V was clipped by 4 bases and J by 7 bases; unmatched bases: 3. CDR3 residues: CASSSGQGLEKLFF. The CDR3 coding sequence is TGTGCCAGCAGTTCGGGACAGGGGCTTGAAAAACTGTTTTTT.

The V call is TRBV2, the J call TRBJ2-1; maybe TRBD1 (5 bases). V was clipped by 11 bases and J by 7 bases, with 15 bases between them. This CDR3 spans 12 amino acids. CDR1 is SNHLY, CDR2 FYNNEI, per germline. CDR3 region: CAGKTVWNEQFF. CDR3 sequence (DNA): TGTGCCGGAAAGACAGTGTGGAATGAGCAGTTCTTC.

CDR3 DNA sequence: TGTGCCATCAGTGGGGTGGCAGGTCATGAAGCTTTCTTT. Translated, it gives CAISGVAGHEAFF. This chain links TRBV10-3 with TRBJ1-1; D unclear. CDR1 is ENHRY, CDR2 SYGVKD, per germline. The V end lost 4 bases, the J end lost 7 bases, and 13 bases lay between the germline ends. The CDR3 runs 13 residues.

This sequence joins TRBV27 and TRBJ1-4; D not resolved. Germline CDR1 and CDR2: MNHEY and SMNVEV (reference sequence). Trimming removed 2 bases at V and 4 bases at J, with 14 bases between. The CDR3 length is 16 residues. The CDR3 coding sequence is TGTGCCAGCAGTTTAGTGTCGGACTATCTTAATGAAAAACTGTTTTTT. Amino acid sequence: CASSLVSDYLNEKLFF.

The J gene is TRBJ2-7, the V gene TRBV28; possibly TRBD2 for D (6 bases). The CDR3 consists of 14 residues. V lost 7 bases to trimming and J lost 6 bases, with 19 bases between them. Germline V lookup: CDR1 MDHEN, CDR2 SYDVKM. CDR3 loop: CASISKMEGREQYF. Here the CDR3 DNA reads TGTGCCAGCATCTCAAAAATGGAGGGGCGCGAGCAGTACTTC.